This T cell receptor (beta chain) was sequenced for a study of beta chain features in type 1 diabetes. The authors sorted CD4+ naive, central memory, regulatory and stem cell-like memory cells via CD45RO/CCR7/CD25/CD127/CD95/CD27. This CDR3 has 15 residues. Trimming took 3 bases from V and 4 from J, leaving 13 bases between them. Germline values: CDR1 KGHSH, CDR2 LQKENI. cDNA synthesis used the whole RNA isolate, giving expressed TCRB sequences. Only in-frame clones appear in the TCRdb table, and some are missing; sequencing was by immunoSEQ multiplex PCR. Of over 350,000 clones listed, roughly 16% were seen once; the top ten hold under 0.02%.

The sequenced sample consisted of naive CD4+ T cells from blood. This receptor was obtained from a woman under 30 in good health. The rearrangement links TRBV18 to TRBJ2-1; D may be TRBD2 (5 bases). The CDR3 nucleotides read TGTGCCAGCTCACCTCGGGGTCCGAGATACAATGAGCAGTTCTTC. It is translated as CASSPRGPRYNEQFF.